This T cell receptor beta chain stems from a study of T cell repertoires in cytomegalovirus infection. Overall study: CMV epitopes, recently identified HLA-C-restricted and well-studied HLA-B-restricted, were used. Study-wide points: CMV carriers having the relevant HLA were flagged by cumulative public TCR beta family frequency.

Germline V gene sequence: CDR1 SGHAT, CDR2 FQNNGV. Trimming took off 6 bases at V and 2 bases at J, with 10 bases between the two ends. This CDR3 is built from 13 residues. A word on this clonotype: Its antigen is still unknown.

In TCRdb, the reads were re-called with MiXCR into one record per CDR3 protein. Altogether hundreds of thousands of distinct CDR3 sequences are present, 30% to 40% being singletons, with the ten largest covering roughly 18%. J is TRBJ2-5 and V is TRBV11-2; TRBD2 is a possible D gene (5 bases). The TCR was taken from a human donor in good health (CMV status not recorded). Some clones in this sample may be carry-over from other donors' samples. The sample here was cultured PBMCs, taken from culture after CMV antigen stimulation. The CDR3 here is CASRMGSQETQYF. Written as DNA, the CDR3 is TGTGCCAGCAGGATGGGGAGTCAAGAGACCCAGTACTTC.